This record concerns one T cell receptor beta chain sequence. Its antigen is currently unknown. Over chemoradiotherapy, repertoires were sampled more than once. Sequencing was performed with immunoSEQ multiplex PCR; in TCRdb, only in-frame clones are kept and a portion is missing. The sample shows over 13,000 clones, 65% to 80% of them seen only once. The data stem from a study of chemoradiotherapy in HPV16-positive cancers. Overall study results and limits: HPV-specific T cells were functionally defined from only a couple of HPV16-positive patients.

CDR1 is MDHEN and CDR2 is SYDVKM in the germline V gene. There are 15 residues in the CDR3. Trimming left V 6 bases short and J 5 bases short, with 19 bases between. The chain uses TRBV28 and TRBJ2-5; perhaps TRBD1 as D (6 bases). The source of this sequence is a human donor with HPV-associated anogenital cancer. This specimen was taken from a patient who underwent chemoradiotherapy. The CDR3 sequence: CASSSSRGPKETQYF. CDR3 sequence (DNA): TGTGCCAGCAGCAGTTCCAGGGGACCGAAGGAGACCCAGTACTTC.